The T cell receptor beta chain described here comes from a study of control samples from healthy donors and cancer patients. The protocol was immunoSEQ multiplex PCR, while the TCRdb copy is restricted to in-frame clones and leaves out a portion. Of roughly 70,000 clones listed, over 75% are singletons. V shed 7 bases and J shed 9 bases, with 19 bases lying between them. The CDR3 length is 14 residues. The V gene's germline CDR1 is MNHEY and CDR2 SVGAGI. The sequencing input was blood. The chain links TRBV6-5 to TRBJ1-3; the D is unclear. The clonotype comes from a man aged 45-65 years in good health. This chain's CDR3 is CASKLTRLGSTIYF. The CDR3 DNA is TGTGCCAGCAAGCTTACACGTCTTGGTAGCACCATATATTTT.